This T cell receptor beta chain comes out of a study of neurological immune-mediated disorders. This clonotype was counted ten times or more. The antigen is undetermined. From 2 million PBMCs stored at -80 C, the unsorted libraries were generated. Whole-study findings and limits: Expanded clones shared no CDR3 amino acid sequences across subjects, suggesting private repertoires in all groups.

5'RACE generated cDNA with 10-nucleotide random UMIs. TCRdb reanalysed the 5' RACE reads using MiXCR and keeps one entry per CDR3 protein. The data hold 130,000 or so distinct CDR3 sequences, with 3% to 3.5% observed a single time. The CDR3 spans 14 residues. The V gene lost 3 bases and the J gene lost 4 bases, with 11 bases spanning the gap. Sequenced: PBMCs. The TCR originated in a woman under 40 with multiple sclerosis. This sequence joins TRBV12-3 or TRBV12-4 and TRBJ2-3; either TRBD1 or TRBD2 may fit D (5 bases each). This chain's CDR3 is CASSFIRGADTQYF. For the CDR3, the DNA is TGTGCCAGCAGTTTTATTCGGGGCGCAGATACGCAGTATTTT.